The rows below give T cell receptor beta chains drawn from one sample of a study of blood T cell repertoires in COVID-19. The data were produced by immunoSEQ multiplex PCR, yet TCRdb's version contains in-frame clones alone and is incomplete. Among 65,000 to 75,000 clones listed, around 87% were seen once. The sequenced sample consisted of peripheral blood. The receptors were sampled from a woman over 75 with active or convalescent COVID-19. The CDR3 runs from the conserved cysteine through the conserved F or W. The D gene is left open where the match is weak. Clone size is given for some rows only: seen once, a few or many times, or a class if the clone is expanded.

J gene | D gene | V gene | clone size | CDR3 DNA | CDR3 protein
TRBJ2-1 | TRBD2 | TRBV10-2 | NA | TGCGCCAGCAGCAGCCTCACCCGACTAGCGGGGGGATACAATGAGCAGTTCTTC | CASSSLTRLAGGYNEQFF
TRBJ2-7 | TRBD2 | TRBV5-5 | few | TGTGCCAGCAGCTTGGCCGGGGGGAGCTACGAGCAGTACTTC | CASSLAGGSYEQYF
TRBJ2-3 | NA | TRBV7-9 | NA | TGTGCCAGCAGGCGGGTCAGTGATACGCAGTATTTT | CASRRVSDTQYF
TRBJ1-2 | NA | TRBV11-2 | NA | TGTGCCAGCAGCTTAGACAGGGACTATGGCTACACCTTC | CASSLDRDYGYTF
TRBJ1-5 | NA | TRBV6-5 | NA | TGTGCCAGCAGTTACACAACAGGGAGTCAGCCCCAGCATTTT | CASSYTTGSQPQHF
TRBJ1-2 | TRBD1 | TRBV5-1 | NA | TGCGCCAGCAGTGTTGGATTCGACAGGGAAGGCTACACCTTC | CASSVGFDREGYTF
TRBJ2-3 | NA | TRBV7-2 | NA | TGTGCCAGCAGCTACTCATATCAGAGGGCCACAGATACGCAGTATTTT | CASSYSYQRATDTQYF
TRBJ1-6 | NA | TRBV10-3 | NA | TGTGCCATCAGTGAGCGAGGGTCCGAGATTTCACCCCTCCACTTT | CAISERGSEISPLHF
TRBJ2-3 | NA | TRBV7-2 | NA | TGTGCCAGCTGTAGTGGCGGGGCTAGCACAGATACGCAGTATTTT | CASCSGGASTDTQYF
TRBJ1-5 | NA | TRBV7-2 | once | TGTGCCAGCAGCTTAGGATCCTGGGGGGGTCAGCCCCAGCATTTT | CASSLGSWGGQPQHF
TRBJ2-5 | TRBD1 | TRBV2 | NA | TGTGCCAGCATGGTTGAACAGGGGACCGAGACCCAGTACTTC | CASMVEQGTETQYF
TRBJ1-1 | NA | TRBV28 | NA | TGTGCCAGCAGAGGACATGTCACTGAAGCTTTCTTT | CASRGHVTEAFF
TRBJ2-5 | NA | TRBV2 | NA | TGTGCCAGCAGTGACTGGACTTACCAAGAGACCCAGTACTTC | CASSDWTYQETQYF
TRBJ2-5 | TRBD2 | TRBV5-1 | NA | TGCGCCAGCAGCTTGGGAGGATGGAGCGGGGGCGGCCAAGAGACCCAGTACTTC | CASSLGGWSGGGQETQYF
TRBJ2-7 | TRBD2 | TRBV30 | NA | TGTGCCTGGGGAAAAATAGCGGGAAGCTCCTACGAGCAGTACTTC | CAWGKIAGSSYEQYF
TRBJ2-3 | TRBD2 | TRBV7-3 | NA | TGTGCCAGCAGCTTACTAGCGGGGCGTAGCGCAGATACGCAGTATTTT | CASSLLAGRSADTQYF
TRBJ2-7 | TRBD1 | TRBV9 | few | TGTGCCAGCAGCTCACATGGACAGGGGGGCACCTACGAGCAGTACTTC | CASSSHGQGGTYEQYF
TRBJ2-3 | NA | TRBV11-3 | NA | TGTGCCAGCAGCTTAGCCTCGCTAGCCGGCGGTACGCAGTATTTT | CASSLASLAGGTQYF
TRBJ1-5 | TRBD1 | TRBV28 | NA | TGTGCCAGCAAACCCAAACCACCGGGACAGACGCCTCGGCGCAATCAGCCCCAGCATTTT | CASKPKPPGQTPRRNQPQHF
TRBJ2-4 | TRBD2 | TRBV3-1/TRBV3-2 | NA | TGTGCCAGCAGCCCCGGGGGGTTGGGCATTCAGTACTTC | CASSPGGLGIQYF
TRBJ2-3 | NA | TRBV2 | NA | TGTGCCAGCAGTGATCGGGATACGCAGTATTTT | CASSDRDTQYF
TRBJ2-1 | NA | TRBV6-5 | NA | TGTGCCAGCCCTGCTCTCAGGACAGCTAACAATGAGCAGTTCTTC | CASPALRTANNEQFF
TRBJ1-5 | NA | TRBV7-2 | NA | TGTGCCAGCAGCTCGCCCCAACAGGGAAGCAATCAGCCCCAGCATTTT | CASSSPQQGSNQPQHF
TRBJ2-7 | NA | TRBV6-2/TRBV6-3 | NA | TGTGCCAGCAGCCCTACCCGAGACAGGAGGCGGGGGCGCGACGAGCAGTACTTC | CASSPTRDRRRGRDEQYF
TRBJ1-2 | TRBD1 | TRBV16 | NA | TGTGCCAGCAGCCAAACGGGGACAGGATATGGCTACACCTTC | CASSQTGTGYGYTF
TRBJ2-1 | TRBD1 | TRBV11-3 | NA | TGTGCCAGCAGCTCCGACAGGGGGAGGGACAATGAGCAGTTCTTC | CASSSDRGRDNEQFF
TRBJ2-5 | TRBD1 | TRBV5-1 | NA | TGCGCCAGCAGTATGGGGGACAGACAAGAGACCCAGTACTTC | CASSMGDRQETQYF
TRBJ2-5 | TRBD1 | TRBV2 | NA | TGTGCCAGCAGCGCCACAGGGGTCCCCCAAGAGACCCAGTACTTC | CASSATGVPQETQYF
TRBJ1-1 | NA | TRBV30 | NA | TGTGCCTGGAGTGGCATCGCCGGTGCCTCCACTGAAGCTTTCTTT | CAWSGIAGASTEAFF
TRBJ1-2 | NA | TRBV18 | NA | TGTGCCAGCTCACCCCAGGGCAACTATGGCTACACCTTC | CASSPQGNYGYTF
TRBJ1-2 | NA | TRBV5-1 | few | TGCGCCAGCAGCCCCCACGCTATAGGGGATGGCTACACCTTC | CASSPHAIGDGYTF
TRBJ1-4 | NA | TRBV4-3 | NA | TGCGCCAGCAGCCCCCAGGGTATGGCAACTAATGAAAAACTGTTTTTT | CASSPQGMATNEKLFF
TRBJ1-5 | NA | TRBV28 | NA | TGTGCCAGCAGTTTCCAGGGCTTAAATCAGCCCCAGCATTTT | CASSFQGLNQPQHF
TRBJ1-2 | NA | TRBV4-1 | NA | TGCGCCAGCAGCGGAGGTTTCACGGATGGCTACACCTTC | CASSGGFTDGYTF
TRBJ2-5 | NA | TRBV3-1/TRBV3-2 | NA | TGTGCCAGCAGCCCCCGGGGAACCCAGTACTTC | CASSPRGTQYF
TRBJ2-3 | NA | TRBV7-2 | NA | TGTGCCAGCAGCTTAGTCCCAGAATCGACGCAGTATTTT | CASSLVPESTQYF
TRBJ2-3 | NA | TRBV12-5 | NA | TGTGCTAGTGGTTTGGTACTCACGGGGAGTGGGGTAGATACGCAGTATTTT | CASGLVLTGSGVDTQYF
TRBJ2-1 | TRBD1 | TRBV11-2 | NA | TGTGCCAGCAGCCTCCAACCACAGGGGGCAGGTAATGAGCAGTTCTTC | CASSLQPQGAGNEQFF
TRBJ1-5 | NA | TRBV28 | NA | TGTGCCAGCAGTTTCGCGGGGGGGAATCAGCCCCAGCATTTT | CASSFAGGNQPQHF
TRBJ2-1 | TRBD2 | TRBV4-3 | NA | TGCGCCAGCAGCCATACGGAGCGGGGGTACAATGAGCAGTTCTTC | CASSHTERGYNEQFF
TRBJ1-2 | NA | TRBV19 | NA | TGTGCCAGTTCCGGGGATGGCTACACCTTC | CASSGDGYTF
TRBJ2-4 | TRBD2 | TRBV2 | NA | TGTGCCAGCAGTGCCCTCGCGGGGGGAATAAACATTCAGTACTTC | CASSALAGGINIQYF
TRBJ1-3 | NA | TRBV6-5 | NA | TGTGCCAGTTCGACTGCGGGAAACACCATATATTTT | CASSTAGNTIYF
TRBJ2-7 | NA | TRBV6-5 | few | TGTGCCAGCCGGGGGTTGTCGTCCTACGAGCAGTACTTC | CASRGLSSYEQYF
TRBJ2-2 | NA | TRBV7-2 | NA | TGTGCCAGCAGCTTAGGACGGGGGGCCACCGGGGAGCTGTTTTTT | CASSLGRGATGELFF
TRBJ1-6 | TRBD1 | TRBV3-1/TRBV3-2 | NA | TGTGCCAGCAGCCCCCAGACAGGGGGTTCACCCCTCCACTTT | CASSPQTGGSPLHF
TRBJ1-2 | NA | TRBV7-6 | NA | TGTGCCAGCAGCTTAGAGGAGGGTGGCGGCTACACCTTC | CASSLEEGGGYTF
TRBJ1-2 | TRBD1 | TRBV6-2/TRBV6-3 | NA | TGTGCCAGCAGTTACTCCACCGGGACAGTAAAATATGGCTACACCTTC | CASSYSTGTVKYGYTF
TRBJ2-2 | NA | TRBV19 | NA | TGTGCCAGTAGTACCGGGAGAAACACCGGGGAGCTGTTTTTT | CASSTGRNTGELFF
TRBJ2-3 | TRBD2 | TRBV19 | NA | TGTGCCAGTAGTCACGGGACTAGGATTGATACGCAGTATTTT | CASSHGTRIDTQYF
TRBJ2-7 | NA | TRBV12-2 | NA | TGTGCAAGTCGCTTGAATAGACAGTGGTCGGTCTACGAGCAGTACTTC | CASRLNRQWSVYEQYF
TRBJ1-6 | NA | TRBV18 | once | TGTGCCAGCTCACCTTCGGAGGGGTCCCTCCACTTT | CASSPSEGSLHF
TRBJ2-1 | NA | TRBV15 | NA | TGTGCCACAAAACCCGGACAGACCTACAATGAGCAGTTCTTC | CATKPGQTYNEQFF
TRBJ2-5 | NA | TRBV6-5 | NA | TGTGCCAGCAACGCGAGTGGGGAGAGAGAGACCCAGTACTTC | CASNASGERETQYF
TRBJ2-5 | TRBD1 | TRBV7-8 | NA | TGTGCCAGCAGCTTAGGTTTGGGACAGGGGTTAGAGACCCAGTACTTC | CASSLGLGQGLETQYF
TRBJ2-5 | NA | TRBV10-3 | NA | TGTGCCATCAGTGAGTCAGCTCAAGAGACCCAGTACTTC | CAISESAQETQYF
TRBJ1-4 | TRBD1 | TRBV7-9 | NA | TGTGCCAGCAGCCTGTACAGGGGCCGAGATCCTAATGAAAAACTGTTTTTT | CASSLYRGRDPNEKLFF
TRBJ1-2 | TRBD1 | TRBV18 | NA | TGTGCCAGCTCAATCGGCAGGGGGCTGGACTATGGCTACACCTTC | CASSIGRGLDYGYTF
TRBJ1-2 | TRBD1 | TRBV5-4 | NA | TGTGCCAGCAGCCGATTAACTTCGACAGGGGCGTATGGCTACACCTTC | CASSRLTSTGAYGYTF
TRBJ1-4 | NA | TRBV19 | NA | TGTGCCAGTACCAGGTCGGGACACCTTAATGAAAAACTGTTTTTT | CASTRSGHLNEKLFF